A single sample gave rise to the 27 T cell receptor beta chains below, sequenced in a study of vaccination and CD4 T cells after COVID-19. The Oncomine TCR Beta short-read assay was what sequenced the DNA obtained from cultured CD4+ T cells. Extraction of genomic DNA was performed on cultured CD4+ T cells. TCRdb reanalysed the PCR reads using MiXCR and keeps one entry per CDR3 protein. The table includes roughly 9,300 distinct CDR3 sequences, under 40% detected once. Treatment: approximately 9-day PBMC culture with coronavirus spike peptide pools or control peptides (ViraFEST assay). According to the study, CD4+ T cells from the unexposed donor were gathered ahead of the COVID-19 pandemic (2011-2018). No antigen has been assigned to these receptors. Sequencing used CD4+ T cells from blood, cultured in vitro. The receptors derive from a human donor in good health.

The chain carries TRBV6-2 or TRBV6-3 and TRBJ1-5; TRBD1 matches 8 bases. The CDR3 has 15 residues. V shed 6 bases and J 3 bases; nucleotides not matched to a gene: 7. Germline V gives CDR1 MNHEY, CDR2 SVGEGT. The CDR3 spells CASRRDRGPNQPQHF. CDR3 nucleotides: TGTGCCAGCAGACGCGACAGGGGTCCCAATCAGCCCCAGCATTTT.

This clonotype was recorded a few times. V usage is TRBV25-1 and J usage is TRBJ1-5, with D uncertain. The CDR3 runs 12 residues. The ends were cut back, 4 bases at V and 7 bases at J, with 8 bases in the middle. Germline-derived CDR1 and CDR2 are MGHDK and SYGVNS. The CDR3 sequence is CASSVPGQPQHF. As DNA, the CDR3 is TGTGCCAGCAGTGTCCCAGGACAGCCCCAGCATTTT.

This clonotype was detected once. The CDR3 coding sequence is TGTGCCAGCAGTTACCTCCCGGACAGGGGGCGTTACAATGAGCAGTTCTTC. Its translation is CASSYLPDRGRYNEQFF. This chain connects TRBV6-2 or TRBV6-3 to TRBJ2-1; TRBD1 matches 11 bases. CDR1 is MNHEY and CDR2 is SVGEGT in the germline V gene. With V trimmed by 2 bases and J by 4 bases, 7 bases remained unmatched. The CDR3 has 17 amino acids.

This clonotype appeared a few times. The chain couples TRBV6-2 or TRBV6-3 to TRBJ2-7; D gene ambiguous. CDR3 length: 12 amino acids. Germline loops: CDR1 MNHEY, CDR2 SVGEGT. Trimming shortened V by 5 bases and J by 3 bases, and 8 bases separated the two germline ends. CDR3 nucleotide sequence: TGTGCCAGCAGTACCCGCAGCTACGAGCAGTACTTC. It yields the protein CASSTRSYEQYF.

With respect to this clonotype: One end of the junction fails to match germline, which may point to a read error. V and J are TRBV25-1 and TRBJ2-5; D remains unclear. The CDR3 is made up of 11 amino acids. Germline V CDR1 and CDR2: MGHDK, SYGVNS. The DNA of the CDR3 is TGTGTCAGCAGTGCAATAGAGACCCAGTACTTC. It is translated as CVSSAIETQYF.

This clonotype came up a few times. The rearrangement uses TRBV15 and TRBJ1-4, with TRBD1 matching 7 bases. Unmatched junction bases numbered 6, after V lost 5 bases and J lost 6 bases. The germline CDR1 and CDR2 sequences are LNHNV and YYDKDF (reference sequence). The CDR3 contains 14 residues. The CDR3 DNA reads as TGTGCCACCAGCTGGGGACAGTGGGATGAAAAACTGTTTTTT. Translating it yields CATSWGQWDEKLFF.

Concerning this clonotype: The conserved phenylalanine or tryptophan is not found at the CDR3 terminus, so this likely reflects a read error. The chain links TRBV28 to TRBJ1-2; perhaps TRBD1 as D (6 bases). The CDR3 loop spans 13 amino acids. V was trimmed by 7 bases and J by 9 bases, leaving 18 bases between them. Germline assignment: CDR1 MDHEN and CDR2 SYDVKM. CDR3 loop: CASTNGRGDRYTL. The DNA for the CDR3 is TGTGCCAGCACCAATGGGAGGGGGGATCGCTACACCCTC.

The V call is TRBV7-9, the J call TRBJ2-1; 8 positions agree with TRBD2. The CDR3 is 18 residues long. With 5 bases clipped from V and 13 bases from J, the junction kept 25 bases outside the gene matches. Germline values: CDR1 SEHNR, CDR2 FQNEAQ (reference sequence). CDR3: CASSDGGSSGPLRSLQFF. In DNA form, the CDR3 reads TGTGCCAGCAGCGACGGGGGGTCTAGCGGGCCTCTCCGAAGCCTACAGTTCTTC.

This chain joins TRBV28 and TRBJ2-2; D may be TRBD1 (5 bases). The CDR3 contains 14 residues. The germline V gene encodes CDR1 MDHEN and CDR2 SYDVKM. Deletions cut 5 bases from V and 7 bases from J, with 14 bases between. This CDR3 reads CASSPATVGGELFF. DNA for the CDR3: TGTGCCAGCAGTCCCGCGACAGTGGGCGGGGAGCTGTTTTTT.

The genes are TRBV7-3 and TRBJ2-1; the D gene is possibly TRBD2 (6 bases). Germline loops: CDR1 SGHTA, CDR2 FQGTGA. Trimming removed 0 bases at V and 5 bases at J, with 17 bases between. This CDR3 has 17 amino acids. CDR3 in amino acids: CASSLTLSGGGNNEQFF. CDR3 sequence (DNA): TGTGCCAGCAGCTTAACGTTAAGTGGAGGAGGGAACAATGAGCAGTTCTTC. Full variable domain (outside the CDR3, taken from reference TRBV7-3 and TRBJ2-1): GAGVSQTPSNKVTEKGKYVELRCDPISGHTALYWYRQSLGQGPEFLIYFQGTGAADDSGLPNDRFFAVRPEGSVSTLKIQRTERGDSAVYLCASSLTLSGGGNNEQFFGPGTRLTVL.

In nucleotides, the CDR3 is TGCGCCAGCAGCGCCGGGTACACCGGGGAGCTGTTTTTT. This gives the protein CASSAGYTGELFF. The chain links TRBV4-3 to TRBJ2-2; D call uncertain. Per the germline V gene, CDR1 is LGHNA and CDR2 is YSLEER. This CDR3 has 13 amino acids. V was trimmed by 5 bases and J by 3 bases, leaving 7 bases between them.

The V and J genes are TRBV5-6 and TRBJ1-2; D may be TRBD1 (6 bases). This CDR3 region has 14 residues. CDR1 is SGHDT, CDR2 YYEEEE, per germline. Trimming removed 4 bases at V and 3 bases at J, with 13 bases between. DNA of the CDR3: TGTGCCAGCAGCAGGACACAGGGAGACTATGGCTACACCTTC. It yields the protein CASSRTQGDYGYTF.

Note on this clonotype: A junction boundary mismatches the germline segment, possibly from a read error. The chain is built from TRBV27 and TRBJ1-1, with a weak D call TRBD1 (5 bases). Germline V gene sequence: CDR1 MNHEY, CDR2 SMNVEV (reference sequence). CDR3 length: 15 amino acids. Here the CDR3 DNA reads TGTGCCAGCAGTCTATCCCTGGGACTTGGCACTGAAGCTTTCTTT. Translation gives CASSLSLGLGTEAFF.

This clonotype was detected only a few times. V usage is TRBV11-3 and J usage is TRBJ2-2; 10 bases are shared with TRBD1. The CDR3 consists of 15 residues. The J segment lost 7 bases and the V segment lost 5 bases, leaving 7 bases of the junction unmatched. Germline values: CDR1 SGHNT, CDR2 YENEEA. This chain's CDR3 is CASSTRQGADGELFF. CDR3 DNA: TGTGCCAGCAGCACCAGACAGGGGGCGGACGGGGAGCTGTTTTTT.

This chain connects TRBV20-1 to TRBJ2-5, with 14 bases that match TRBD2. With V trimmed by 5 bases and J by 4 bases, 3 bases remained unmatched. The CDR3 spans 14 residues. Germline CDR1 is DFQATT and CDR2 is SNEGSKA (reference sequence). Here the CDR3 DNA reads TGCAGTGCTCGACTAGCGGGAGGGGGAGAGACCCAGTACTTC. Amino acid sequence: CSARLAGGGETQYF.

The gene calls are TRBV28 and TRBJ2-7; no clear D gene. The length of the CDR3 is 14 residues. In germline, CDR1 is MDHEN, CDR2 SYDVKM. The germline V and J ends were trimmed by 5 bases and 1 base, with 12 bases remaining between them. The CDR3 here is CASSPLIRSYEQYF. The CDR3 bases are TGTGCCAGCAGTCCCCTAATCAGGTCCTACGAGCAGTACTTC.

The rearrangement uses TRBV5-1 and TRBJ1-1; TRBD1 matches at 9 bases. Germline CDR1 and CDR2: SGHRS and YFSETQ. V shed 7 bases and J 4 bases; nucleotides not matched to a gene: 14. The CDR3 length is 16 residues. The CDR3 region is CASRTGVGVMGTEAFF. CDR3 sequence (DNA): TGCGCCAGCCGGACAGGGGTTGGGGTAATGGGCACTGAAGCTTTCTTT.

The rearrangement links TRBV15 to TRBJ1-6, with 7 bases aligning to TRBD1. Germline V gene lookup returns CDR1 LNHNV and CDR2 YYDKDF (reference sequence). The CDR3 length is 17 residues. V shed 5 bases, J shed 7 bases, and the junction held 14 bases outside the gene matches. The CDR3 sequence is CATSGRQGWGLNSPLHF. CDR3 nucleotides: TGTGCCACCAGCGGTCGACAGGGTTGGGGATTGAATTCACCCCTCCACTTT.

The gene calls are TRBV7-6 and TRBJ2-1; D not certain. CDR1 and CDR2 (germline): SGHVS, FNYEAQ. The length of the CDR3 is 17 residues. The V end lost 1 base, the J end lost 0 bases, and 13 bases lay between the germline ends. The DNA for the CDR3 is TGTGCCAGCAGCTTAGAGTCCGGCGGATACTCCTACAATGAGCAGTTCTTC. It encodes CASSLESGGYSYNEQFF.

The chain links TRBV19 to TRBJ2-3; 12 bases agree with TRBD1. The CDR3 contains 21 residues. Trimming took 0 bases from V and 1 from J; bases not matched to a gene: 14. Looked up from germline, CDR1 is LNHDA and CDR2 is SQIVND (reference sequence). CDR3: CASSIDLGTGGFRYGTDTQYF. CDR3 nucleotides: TGTGCCAGTAGTATAGATCTAGGGACAGGGGGCTTTCGATATGGCACAGATACGCAGTATTTT.

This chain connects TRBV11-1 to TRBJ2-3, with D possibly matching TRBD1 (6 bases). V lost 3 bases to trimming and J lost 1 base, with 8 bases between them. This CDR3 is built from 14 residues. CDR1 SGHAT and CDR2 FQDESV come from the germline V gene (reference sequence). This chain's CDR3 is CASSFRQGTDTQYF. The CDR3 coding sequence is TGTGCCAGCAGCTTCAGACAGGGCACAGATACGCAGTATTTT.

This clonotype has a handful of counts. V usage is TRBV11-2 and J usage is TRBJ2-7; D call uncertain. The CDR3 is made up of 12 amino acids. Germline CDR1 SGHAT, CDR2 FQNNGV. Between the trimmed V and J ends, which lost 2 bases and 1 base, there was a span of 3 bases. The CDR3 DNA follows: TGTGCCAGCAGCTTATGGTCCTACGAGCAGTACTTC. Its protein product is CASSLWSYEQYF.

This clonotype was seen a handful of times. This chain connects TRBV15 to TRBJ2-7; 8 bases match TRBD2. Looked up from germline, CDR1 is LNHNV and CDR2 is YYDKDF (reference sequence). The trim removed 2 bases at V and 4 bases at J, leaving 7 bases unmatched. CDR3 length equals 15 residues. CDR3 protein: CATSRSNGRGYEQYF. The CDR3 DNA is TGTGCCACCAGCAGAAGTAACGGGAGGGGTTACGAGCAGTACTTC. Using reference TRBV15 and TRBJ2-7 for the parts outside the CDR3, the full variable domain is DAMVIQNPRYQVTQFGKPVTLSCSQTLNHNVMYWYQQKSSQAPKLLFHYYDKDFNNEADTPDNFQSRRPNTSFCFLDIRSPGLGDTAMYLCATSRSNGRGYEQYFGPGTRLTVT.

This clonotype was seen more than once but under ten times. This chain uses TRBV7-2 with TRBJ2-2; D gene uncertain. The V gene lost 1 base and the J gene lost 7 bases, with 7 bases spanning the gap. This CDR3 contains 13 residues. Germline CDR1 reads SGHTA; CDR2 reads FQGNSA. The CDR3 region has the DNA TGTGCCAGCAGCTTAGAACCGGGCGGGGAGCTGTTTTTT. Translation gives CASSLEPGGELFF.

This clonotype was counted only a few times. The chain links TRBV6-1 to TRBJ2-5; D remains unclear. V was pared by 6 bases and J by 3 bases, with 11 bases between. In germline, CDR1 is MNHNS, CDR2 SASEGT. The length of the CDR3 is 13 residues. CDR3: CASRPYREETQYF. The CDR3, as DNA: TGTGCCAGCAGACCTTATAGAGAAGAGACCCAGTACTTC.

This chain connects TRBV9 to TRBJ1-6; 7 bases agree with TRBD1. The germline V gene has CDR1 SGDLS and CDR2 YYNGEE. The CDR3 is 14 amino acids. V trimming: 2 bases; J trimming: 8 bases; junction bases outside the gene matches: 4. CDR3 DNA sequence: TGTGCCAGCAGCGTCCGGGACAGCTATTCACCCCTCCACTTT. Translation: CASSVRDSYSPLHF.

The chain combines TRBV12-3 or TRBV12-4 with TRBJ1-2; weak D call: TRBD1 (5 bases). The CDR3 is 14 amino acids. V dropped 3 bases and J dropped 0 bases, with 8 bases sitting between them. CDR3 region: CASSLGDSNYGYTF. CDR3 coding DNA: TGTGCCAGCAGTTTGGGGGACTCTAACTATGGCTACACCTTC.